The next 8 T cell receptor beta chains were all read from a single sample in a study of response to subunit inactivated influenza vaccine. TCRdb called the RT-PCR reads again in MiXCR, with one record for every CDR3 protein. The sample contains 530,000 or so distinct CDR3 sequences, less than 30% of which appear only once. Sequenced material: CD4+ T cells sorted from PBMCs, taken roughly 5 days after vaccination. All receptors come from a man aged 50 to 59 who received an inactivated influenza vaccine.

The chain joins TRBV18 to TRBJ1-5; D uncertain. Per germline, CDR1 KGHSH and CDR2 LQKENI. Trimming stripped 2 bases from V and 0 bases from J, with 8 bases between. The CDR3 extends over 15 amino acids. This CDR3 reads CASSPTFDSNQPQHF. CDR3 coding DNA: TGTGCCAGCTCACCAACTTTTGATAGCAATCAGCCCCAGCATTTT.

This chain joins TRBV7-9 and TRBJ2-3; D possibly uses TRBD1 or TRBD2 (6 bases each). CDR3 size: 15 residues. Germline V lookup: CDR1 SEHNR, CDR2 FQNEAQ (reference sequence). V lost 5 bases and J 6 bases, leaving 18 bases between the germline ends. Here the CDR3 reads CASSRRGLLVDTQYF. The CDR3 nucleotides are TGTGCCAGCAGCCGCCGGGGGCTTCTTGTGGATACGCAGTATTTT.

This clonotype has more than one count but fewer than ten. The chain employs TRBV29-1 and TRBJ2-5; TRBD1 matches at 9 bases. V lost 5 bases to trimming and J lost 4 bases; unmatched junction nucleotides: 2. Germline V gives CDR1 SQVTM, CDR2 ANQGSEA. The CDR3 contains 12 residues. In DNA, the CDR3 is TGCAGCGTTCAGACAGGGGGAGAGACCCAGTACTTC. The encoded protein is CSVQTGGETQYF. The full variable domain, completed using reference TRBV29-1 and TRBJ2-5, is SAVISQKPSRDICQRGTSLTIQCQVDSQVTMMFWYRQQPGQSLTLIATANQGSEATYESGFVIDKFPISRPNLTFSTLTVSNMSPEDSSIYLCSVQTGGETQYFGPGTRLLVL.

This clonotype was seen more than once but under ten times. The chain couples TRBV20-1 to TRBJ2-7; D perhaps matches TRBD2 (6 bases). With 5 bases removed from V and 3 bases from J, the gap between germline ends came to 17 bases. The CDR3 runs 14 residues. Germline assignment: CDR1 DFQATT and CDR2 SNEGSKA (reference sequence). The CDR3 here is CSAPPGGRDYEQYF. For the CDR3, the DNA is TGCAGTGCTCCCCCAGGAGGGAGAGACTACGAGCAGTACTTC.

The gene calls are TRBV30 and TRBJ1-2; no reliable D call. Germline values: CDR1 GTSNPN, CDR2 SVGIG (reference sequence). CDR3 length: 14 amino acids. Trimming removed 1 base at V and 5 bases at J, with 14 bases between. CDR3 DNA sequence: TGTGCCTGGAGTGGTGCTCGGGCGAGTTATGGCTACACCTTC. Amino acids: CAWSGARASYGYTF.

The rearrangement links TRBV4-3 to TRBJ2-3, with 13 positions matching TRBD2. The germline gives CDR1 LGHNA, CDR2 YSLEER. With V trimmed by 1 base and J by 3 bases, 1 base remained unmatched. This CDR3 has 16 amino acids. CDR3 residues: CASSQGTSGGTDTQYF. CDR3 in DNA: TGCGCCAGCAGCCAAGGGACTAGCGGGGGTACAGATACGCAGTATTTT.

This rearrangement joins TRBV20-1 to TRBJ2-7; D is undetermined. CDR1 and CDR2 from the germline V gene are DFQATT and SNEGSKA (reference sequence). Trimming removed 0 bases at V and 2 bases at J, with 11 bases between. CDR3 length: 14 residues. CDR3 nucleotide sequence: TGCAGTGCTAGAGATCCCCGGGTCCCCTACGAGCAGTACTTC. Translating gives CSARDPRVPYEQYF.

This clonotype was found a few times. The CDR3 protein is CASRTTGYRTDTQYF. The CDR3, as DNA: TGTGCCAGCAGGACGACAGGGTATCGCACAGATACGCAGTATTTT. The V call is TRBV11-2, the J call TRBJ2-3, with 7 bases that match TRBD1. The CDR3 runs to 15 residues. Germline assignment: CDR1 SGHAT and CDR2 FQNNGV. Unmatched junction bases numbered 7, after V lost 6 bases and J lost 1 base. Drawing the rest from reference TRBV11-2 and TRBJ2-3, the complete variable domain is EAGVAQSPRYKIIEKRQSVAFWCNPISGHATLYWYQQILGQGPKLLIQFQNNGVVDDSQLPKDRFSAERLKGVDSTLKIQPAKLEDSAVYLCASRTTGYRTDTQYFGPGTRLTVL.